The 29 T cell receptor beta chains presented below share a single source sample, sequenced in a study of blood T cell repertoires in COVID-19. The protocol was immunoSEQ multiplex PCR, while the TCRdb copy is restricted to in-frame clones and leaves out a portion. The sample consists of 150,000 or so clones, over 75% of them appearing once. Sequencing was done on a sample of PBMCs or T cells enriched from blood (not recorded which). These receptors were obtained from a woman in her forties or fifties who had recovered from COVID-19.

As DNA, the CDR3 is TGTGCCAGCAGCCAAGCGGGGGCGGCACTAGCGGGGGGGATAGAGACCCAGTACTTC. It yields the protein CASSQAGAALAGGIETQYF. The V and J genes are TRBV4-2 and TRBJ2-5; 13 bases are a match to TRBD2. The length of the CDR3 is 19 residues. From germline, CDR1 is LGHNA and CDR2 YNFKEQ. Unmatched junction bases numbered 12, after V lost 1 base and J lost 4 bases.

The V gene is TRBV13, the J gene TRBJ2-7, with D perhaps TRBD2 (5 bases). V was clipped by 4 bases and J by 7 bases, with 14 bases between them. CDR3 length: 13 amino acids. CDR1 and CDR2 (germline): PRHDT, FYEKMQ (reference sequence). The CDR3 nucleotides are TGTGCCAGCAGCTATTCTCTAGCAACGGAGCAGTACTTC. This gives the protein CASSYSLATEQYF. Drawing the rest from reference TRBV13 and TRBJ2-7, the complete variable domain is AAGVIQSPRHLIKEKRETATLKCYPIPRHDTVYWYQQGPGQDPQFLISFYEKMQSDKGSIPDRFSAQQFSDYHSELNMSSLELGDSALYFCASSYSLATEQYFGPGTRLTVT.

The DNA for the CDR3 is TGTGCCAGCTCACCCCTAGACAGGGGGCAGTCTGGAAACACCATATATTTT. This codes for CASSPLDRGQSGNTIYF. The chain uses TRBV18 and TRBJ1-3, with TRBD1 matching 10 bases. With V trimmed by 3 bases and J by 1 base, 6 bases remained unmatched. Per the germline V gene, CDR1 is KGHSH and CDR2 is LQKENI. The length of the CDR3 is 17 residues.

The chain couples TRBV11-2 to TRBJ1-6; tentatively, D is TRBD1 (6 bases). V lost 2 bases and J lost 4, with 15 bases in between. The germline V gene has CDR1 SGHAT and CDR2 FQNNGV. The CDR3 has 17 residues. CDR3: CASSLRAGARYNSPLHF. DNA for the CDR3: TGTGCCAGCAGCTTACGCGCGGGGGCAAGGTATAATTCACCCCTCCACTTT.

This chain uses TRBV5-5 with TRBJ1-5; D may be TRBD1 (6 bases). The germline V gene has CDR1 SGHKS and CDR2 YYEKEE (reference sequence). This CDR3 spans 15 amino acids. Trimming took off 2 bases at V and 5 bases at J, with 14 bases between the two ends. The chain's CDR3 is CASSFRGGEHQPQHF. For the CDR3, the DNA is TGTGCCAGCAGCTTCAGGGGAGGGGAACATCAGCCCCAGCATTTT.

The chain combines TRBV5-4 with TRBJ2-5; D gene ambiguous. CDR3 size: 12 residues. Trimming removed 1 base at V and 5 bases at J, with 6 bases between. Germline V gene data show CDR1 as SGHNT and CDR2 as YYREEE (reference sequence). CDR3 nucleotides: TGTGCCAGCAGCTTGTATCCCGAGACCCAGTACTTC. Translating gives CASSLYPETQYF.

The chain carries TRBV30 and TRBJ1-3, with 7 bases that match TRBD1. J lost 6 bases, V lost 5 bases, and 7 bases had no gene match. This CDR3 has 13 residues. Germline CDR1 is GTSNPN and CDR2 is SVGIG (reference sequence). The CDR3 DNA sequence: TGTGCCTGGGAAGACAGGGAGGCAAACACCATATATTTT. It encodes CAWEDREANTIYF.

The rearrangement uses TRBV5-4 and TRBJ2-7; 9 bases match TRBD1. The CDR3 has 13 amino acids. V shed 5 bases and J 2 bases; nucleotides not matched to a gene: 2. The germline V gene has CDR1 SGHNT and CDR2 YYREEE (reference sequence). The CDR3 nucleotides read TGTGCCAGCAGGGGACAGGGCACCTACGAGCAGTACTTC. This translates into CASRGQGTYEQYF.

The rearrangement links TRBV30 to TRBJ2-7, with no clear D. Germline assignment: CDR1 GTSNPN and CDR2 SVGIG (reference sequence). Deletions cut 3 bases from V and 0 bases from J, with 6 bases between. The CDR3 runs 12 residues. This CDR3 is CAWSRSSYEQYF. CDR3 DNA: TGTGCCTGGAGCCGGAGCTCCTACGAGCAGTACTTC.

In nucleotides, the CDR3 is TGTGCCAGCAGCTTGGATGAAAGGGGGTCTACGGAGCAGTACTTC. The encoded protein is CASSLDERGSTEQYF. This chain joins TRBV7-8 and TRBJ2-7, with D possibly TRBD1 on 6 matching bases. V was shortened by 3 bases and J by 7 bases, with 19 bases between the two germline ends. CDR1 and CDR2 from the germline V gene are SGHVS and FQNEAQ. The CDR3 extends over 15 amino acids.

For this clone: One end of the junction does not line up with germline, which may come from a read error. This chain uses TRBV9 with TRBJ1-2, with a tentative D call TRBD1 (5 bases). Germline values: CDR1 SGDLS, CDR2 YYNGEE. The CDR3 length is 12 residues. CDR3 region: CASSVAGGVISF. Written as DNA, the CDR3 is TGTGCCAGCAGCGTAGCTGGGGGGGTAATCTCCTTC. The full variable domain, with the rest looked up from reference TRBV9 and TRBJ1-2, is DSGVTQTPKHLITATGQRVTLRCSPRSGDLSVYWYQQSLDQGLQFLIQYYNGEERAKGNILERFSAQQFPDLHSELNLSSLELGDSALYFCASSVAGGVISFGSGTRLTVV.

The rearrangement links TRBV5-4 to TRBJ2-3; TRBD1 might be the D (5 bases). The germline V gene has CDR1 SGHNT and CDR2 YYREEE (reference sequence). V dropped 3 bases and J dropped 2 bases, with 10 bases sitting between them. The CDR3 has 14 residues. CDR3 amino acids: CASSSQGNTDTQYF. For the CDR3, the DNA is TGTGCCAGCAGCTCGCAGGGTAACACAGATACGCAGTATTTT.

The chain couples TRBV7-9 to TRBJ1-4; unclear D gene. Germline V gene data show CDR1 as SEHNR and CDR2 as FQNEAQ (reference sequence). The V end lost 1 base, the J end lost 2 bases, and 8 bases lay between the germline ends. The CDR3 contains 15 residues. The CDR3 nucleotides are TGTGCCAGCAGCTTAGATGCGGGGACTAATGAAAAACTGTTTTTT. Translation: CASSLDAGTNEKLFF.

The chain has TRBV6-5 and TRBJ1-6, with TRBD1 matching over 10 bases. Germline values: CDR1 MNHEY, CDR2 SVGAGI. J was trimmed by 10 bases and V by 3 bases; bases with no gene match: 3. This CDR3 comprises 14 residues. The CDR3: CASSYGTGVSPLHF. The CDR3 DNA sequence: TGTGCCAGCAGTTATGGGACAGGGGTGTCACCCCTCCACTTT.

On this clone: The junction does not match germline at one end; this may be a read error. This chain links TRBV7-7 with TRBJ2-5; D is possibly TRBD2 (7 bases). The germline V gene has CDR1 SSHAT and CDR2 FNYEAQ (reference sequence). This CDR3 spans 16 amino acids. The CDR3 bases are TGTGCTAGCAGCTTAGCCTATGGGGGGGGCAGAGCGACCCAGTACTTC. Residues: CASSLAYGGGRATQYF. The full variable domain, completed using reference TRBV7-7 and TRBJ2-5, is GAGVSQSPRYKVTKRGQDVTLRCDPISSHATLYWYQQALGQGPEFLTYFNYEAQPDKSGLPSDRFSAERPEGSISTLTIQRTEQRDSAMYRCASSLAYGGGRATQYFGPGTRLLVL.

This rearrangement joins TRBV9 to TRBJ2-3; 7 bases are shared with TRBD2. The V gene end was trimmed by 0 bases and the J gene end by 2 bases; junction bases not matched to a gene: 9. The CDR3 loop spans 17 amino acids. Germline assignment: CDR1 SGDLS and CDR2 YYNGEE. CDR3 bases: TGTGCCAGCAGCGTAGCCTTTGCCGGGGGGAACACAGATACGCAGTATTTT. It specifies CASSVAFAGGNTDTQYF.

This clone was detected a few times. The chain has TRBV19 and TRBJ1-2; TRBD1 matches at 7 bases. CDR1 is LNHDA, CDR2 SQIVND, per germline (reference sequence). V was pared by 5 bases and J by 8 bases, with 8 bases of the junction left unmatched. This CDR3 has 13 amino acids. This CDR3 reads CASSPTGFGGYTF. The CDR3, as DNA: TGTGCCAGTAGTCCGACAGGGTTCGGCGGCTACACCTTC.

The chain is built from TRBV6-1 and TRBJ1-6; D remains unclear. CDR3 length: 15 residues. Looked up from germline, CDR1 is MNHNS and CDR2 is SASEGT. V dropped 3 bases and J dropped 9 bases, with 15 bases sitting between them. CDR3 region: CASSEDPSTISPLHF. In nucleotides, the CDR3 is TGTGCCAGCAGTGAGGACCCTTCGACTATTTCACCCCTCCACTTT.

V is TRBV6-5 and J is TRBJ1-1; the D gene is possibly TRBD1 (5 bases). Deletions cut 2 bases from V and 0 bases from J, with 13 bases between. This CDR3 has 16 residues. CDR1 is MNHEY and CDR2 is SVGAGI in the germline V gene. CDR3 loop: CASSYGAGSMNTEAFF. In DNA form, the CDR3 reads TGTGCCAGCAGTTACGGGGCAGGATCTATGAACACTGAAGCTTTCTTT.

This chain connects TRBV10-3 to TRBJ1-1; 9 bases align to TRBD1. The V segment lost 3 bases and the J segment 8 bases; nucleotides outside the gene matches: 7. Germline loops: CDR1 ENHRY, CDR2 SYGVKD. The CDR3 has 14 amino acids. CDR3 bases: TGTGCCATCAGTGAATCGGGACAGGGCGGCGAAGCTTTCTTT. It yields the protein CAISESGQGGEAFF.

CDR3 sequence (DNA): TGTGCCAGCAGTTGGACACAGGGTTCCAATCAGCCCCAGCATTTT. Translation: CASSWTQGSNQPQHF. The chain carries TRBV6-2 or TRBV6-3 and TRBJ1-5; D might be TRBD1 (6 bases). This CDR3 is built from 15 residues. Trimming removed 4 bases at V and 3 bases at J, with 13 bases between. Germline V gives CDR1 MNHEY, CDR2 SVGEGT.

This rearrangement joins TRBV12-3 or TRBV12-4 to TRBJ2-7, with TRBD1 matching 11 bases. V was clipped by 6 bases and J by 6 bases; unmatched bases: 4. The CDR3 loop spans 13 amino acids. The chain's CDR3 is CASRLGQGAEQYF. Written as DNA, the CDR3 is TGTGCCAGCAGACTCGGACAGGGGGCCGAGCAGTACTTC.

This clone was seen once. The chain combines TRBV7-2 with TRBJ2-4; 11 nucleotides align to TRBD2. V trimming: 2 bases; J trimming: 3 bases; junction bases outside the gene matches: 12. The CDR3 is 19 residues long. Germline V gene sequence: CDR1 SGHTA, CDR2 FQGNSA. The CDR3 sequence is CASSLFASGGRRDKNIQYF. The CDR3 bases are TGTGCCAGCAGCTTATTTGCTAGCGGGGGGCGCAGGGACAAAAACATTCAGTACTTC.

The chain uses TRBV13 and TRBJ2-3; 7 bases line up with TRBD2. The CDR3 spans 15 residues. V dropped 5 bases and J dropped 2; count of bases not matched to a gene: 7. Germline CDR1 PRHDT, CDR2 FYEKMQ (reference sequence). The CDR3: CASSISGAYTDTQYF. In DNA, the CDR3 is TGTGCCAGCAGCATAAGCGGGGCCTACACAGATACGCAGTATTTT.

The chain joins TRBV19 to TRBJ2-6; weak D call: TRBD2 (6 bases). Germline loops: CDR1 LNHDA, CDR2 SQIVND (reference sequence). This CDR3 comprises 18 residues. V lost 3 bases and J lost 0, with 15 bases in between. The CDR3 region is CASSISGGVFSGANVLTF. Written as DNA, the CDR3 is TGTGCCAGTAGTATTTCGGGCGGGGTCTTCTCTGGGGCCAACGTCCTGACTTTC.

V usage is TRBV5-6 and J usage is TRBJ2-5; 10 bases line up with TRBD2. The CDR3 covers 15 residues. Trimming removed 0 bases from V and 4 bases from J; junction bases left unmatched: 3. The V gene's germline CDR1 is SGHDT and CDR2 YYEEEE. Here the CDR3 DNA reads TGTGCCAGCAGCTTGGGGACTAGCGGTCGAGAGACCCAGTACTTC. This sequence encodes CASSLGTSGRETQYF.

In this sample, this clone turned up a few times. The gene calls are TRBV2 and TRBJ2-1, with TRBD2 matching 13 bases. The V gene's germline CDR1 is SNHLY and CDR2 FYNNEI. V was pared by 7 bases and J by 10 bases, with 7 bases of the junction left unmatched. This CDR3 is 14 amino acids long. The CDR3 sequence is CASTGTSGVGEQFF. DNA for the CDR3: TGTGCCAGCACCGGGACTAGCGGGGTAGGCGAGCAGTTCTTC.

This clone was seen only once. The chain recombines TRBV10-3 with TRBJ2-1; 7 nucleotides align to TRBD2. CDR1 is ENHRY, CDR2 SYGVKD, per germline. J gave up 6 bases and V 11 bases, and 4 bases lay outside the gene matches. The CDR3 loop spans 11 amino acids. The CDR3 sequence: CAVGLVNEQFF. The DNA of the CDR3 is TGTGCCGTTGGACTAGTCAATGAGCAGTTCTTC.

In this sample, this clone turned up a few times. The chain joins TRBV4-2 to TRBJ2-7; the D gene is possibly TRBD1 (7 bases). The length of the CDR3 is 14 residues. Germline CDR1 is LGHNA and CDR2 is YNFKEQ. Deletions cut 4 bases from V and 3 bases from J, with 13 bases between. CDR3 DNA: TGTGCCAGCAGCCGAGACAGGGACTTCTACGAGCAGTACTTC. Translating gives CASSRDRDFYEQYF.